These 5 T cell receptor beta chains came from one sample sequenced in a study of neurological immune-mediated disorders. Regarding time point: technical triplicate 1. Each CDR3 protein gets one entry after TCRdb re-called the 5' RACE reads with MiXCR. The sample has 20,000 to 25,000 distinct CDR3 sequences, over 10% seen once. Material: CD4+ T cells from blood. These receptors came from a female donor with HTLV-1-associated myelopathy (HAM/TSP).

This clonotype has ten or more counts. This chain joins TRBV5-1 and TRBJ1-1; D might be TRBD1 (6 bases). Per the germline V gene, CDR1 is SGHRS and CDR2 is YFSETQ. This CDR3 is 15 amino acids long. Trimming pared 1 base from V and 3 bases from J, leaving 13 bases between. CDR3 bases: TGCGCCAGCAGCTTGAACGGGGGCGAGGACACTGAAGCTTTCTTT. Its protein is CASSLNGGEDTEAFF.

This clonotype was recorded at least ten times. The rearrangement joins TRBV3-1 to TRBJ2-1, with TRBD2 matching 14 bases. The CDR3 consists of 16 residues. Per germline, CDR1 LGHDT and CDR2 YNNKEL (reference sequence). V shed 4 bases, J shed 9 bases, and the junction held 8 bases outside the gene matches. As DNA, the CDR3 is TGTGCCAGCAGCCCAGCCGGGACTAGCGGGAGTGCTGAGCAGTTCTTC. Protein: CASSPAGTSGSAEQFF.

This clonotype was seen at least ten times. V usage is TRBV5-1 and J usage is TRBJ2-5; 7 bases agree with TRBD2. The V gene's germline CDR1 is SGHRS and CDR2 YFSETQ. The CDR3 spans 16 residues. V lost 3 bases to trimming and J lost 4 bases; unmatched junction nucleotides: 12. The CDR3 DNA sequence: TGCGCCAGCAGCTCTGGACTAGAGGAGTATGGAGAGACCCAGTACTTC. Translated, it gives CASSSGLEEYGETQYF.

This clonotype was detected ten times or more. This CDR3 reads CSAGTPIGELFF. Here the CDR3 DNA reads TGCAGTGCTGGGACACCGATCGGGGAGCTGTTTTTT. The rearrangement joins TRBV20-1 to TRBJ2-2; TRBD1 might be the D (6 bases). Per germline, CDR1 DFQATT and CDR2 SNEGSKA (reference sequence). The CDR3 has 12 amino acids. V lost 5 bases to trimming and J lost 7 bases, with 11 bases between them.

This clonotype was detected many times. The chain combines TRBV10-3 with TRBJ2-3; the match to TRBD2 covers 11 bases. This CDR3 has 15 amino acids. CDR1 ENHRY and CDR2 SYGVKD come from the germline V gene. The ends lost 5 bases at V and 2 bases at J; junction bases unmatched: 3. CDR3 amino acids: CAISQTSGDTDTQYF. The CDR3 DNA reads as TGTGCCATCAGTCAGACTAGCGGGGACACAGATACGCAGTATTTT.